The T cell receptor beta chain under discussion was sequenced for a study of blood T cells in healthy people across ages. About this clonotype itself: Its antigen remains unidentified. A junction boundary mismatches the germline segment, possibly from a read error.

With a J-beta primer mix and a sample-barcoded 5' primer, a second PCR ran about 6 to 11 cycles. Tagging of each cDNA molecule was performed by a template-switch adaptor with 12 random nucleotides. Paired-end reads containing CDR3 totaled no fewer than 3 million for each sample. TCRdb recomputed calls from the 5' RACE reads with MiXCR, one row per CDR3 protein. The data show approximately 790,000 distinct CDR3 sequences, roughly 60% seen once. The CDR3 sequence is 13 residues long. CDR1 and CDR2 from the germline V gene are SQVTM and ANQGSEA. Study-wide points: Estimated diversity across one million T cells was deemed an underestimate.

The rearrangement links TRBV29-1 to TRBJ2-4; tentative D call: TRBD1 (5 bases). The receptor was isolated from a man aged 25-45 years in good health. The sequencing input was blood. This chain's CDR3 is CSVEVRARNIQYF. The CDR3 nucleotides read TGCAGCGTTGAAGTCAGGGCCAGAAACATTCAGTACTTC.